These T cell receptor beta chains were read from a single sample in a study of cytomegalovirus exposure and HLA in healthy donors. Assay used: immunoSEQ multiplex PCR; TCRdb lists only in-frame clones, some missing. The data show 150,000 to 180,000 clones, about 76% seen once. Sequenced material: PBMCs. The receptors derive from a young man in good health and CMV-seropositive. The CDR3 runs from the conserved cysteine through the conserved F or W. The D gene is left open where the match is weak. Rows give clone size only sometimes, using once, few, many, or a class for an expanded clone.

v_gene	j_gene	len	abundance	d_gene	CDR3aa	CDR3nt
TRBV7-8	TRBJ2-1	16	few	NA	CASSPWAGFGYNEQFF	TGTGCCAGCAGCCCCTGGGCAGGGTTCGGGTACAATGAGCAGTTCTTC
TRBV5-4	TRBJ2-7	15	NA	TRBD2	CASSLEGTNSYEQYF	TGTGCCAGCAGCTTGGAGGGGACTAACTCCTACGAGCAGTACTTC
TRBV5-1	TRBJ2-5	13	few	TRBD2	CASSWTSGETQYF	TGCGCCAGCAGCTGGACTAGCGGAGAGACCCAGTACTTC
TRBV7-8	TRBJ1-1	17	NA	NA	CASSHSLLGQVNTEAFF	TGTGCCAGCAGCCACTCCTTACTCGGACAAGTGAACACTGAAGCTTTCTTT
TRBV29-1	TRBJ2-7	13	NA	TRBD1	CSEDRAGGREQYF	TGCAGCGAAGACAGGGCGGGCGGTCGCGAGCAGTACTTC
TRBV4-1	TRBJ1-5	15	NA	NA	CASSQEESSNQPQHF	TGCGCCAGCAGCCAAGAAGAGTCTAGCAATCAGCCCCAGCATTTT
TRBV4-3	TRBJ1-4	15	NA	NA	CASSQDRAVNEKLFF	TGCGCCAGCAGCCAAGACAGGGCCGTTAATGAAAAACTGTTTTTT
TRBV29-1	TRBJ1-1	16	NA	TRBD1	CSVEVGQGVKNTEAFF	TGCAGCGTTGAGGTAGGACAGGGAGTGAAAAACACTGAAGCTTTCTTT
TRBV18	TRBJ2-7	16	NA	TRBD2	CASSPATSGRAYEQYF	TGTGCCAGCTCACCAGCGACTAGCGGGAGGGCCTACGAGCAGTACTTC
TRBV19	TRBJ2-2	17	NA	TRBD2	CASSIARGGRRTGELFF	TGTGCCAGTAGTATTGCCCGGGGGGGGCGTAGGACCGGGGAGCTGTTTTTT
TRBV7-3	TRBJ2-7	15	few	TRBD2	CASSPVAGEAYEQYF	TGTGCCAGCAGCCCCGTCGCGGGAGAGGCCTACGAGCAGTACTTC
TRBV5-1	TRBJ1-5	14	NA	NA	CASKAGISNQPQHF	TGCGCCAGCAAAGCAGGGATTAGCAATCAGCCCCAGCATTTT
TRBV6-9	TRBJ1-6	18	NA	TRBD1	CASSYSPQGRAYNSPLHF	TGTGCCAGCAGTTATTCCCCACAGGGGCGAGCCTATAATTCACCCCTCCACTTT
TRBV25-1	TRBJ1-1	15	NA	NA	CASSDSPGWNTEAFF	TGTGCCAGCAGTGATTCCCCAGGGTGGAACACTGAAGCTTTCTTT
TRBV4-2	TRBJ2-2	17	NA	TRBD2	CASSQVTFDSLAGVVFF	TGTGCCAGCAGCCAAGTAACCTTTGACTCACTCGCGGGGGTGGTGTTTTTT
TRBV6-5	TRBJ2-1	14	once	TRBD2	CASTPASGEDEQFF	TGTGCCAGCACCCCGGCTAGCGGGGAGGATGAGCAGTTCTTC
TRBV7-9	TRBJ2-5	17	NA	TRBD2	CASSLEYSGAAGGTQYF	TGTGCCAGCAGCTTAGAGTATAGCGGGGCGGCTGGTGGGACCCAGTACTTC
TRBV11-1	TRBJ1-1	15	NA	NA	CASSSPGGIHTEAFF	TGTGCCAGCAGCTCCCCCGGCGGAATACACACTGAAGCTTTCTTT
TRBV4-1	TRBJ2-3	19	NA	TRBD2	CASSQSTSGGASSTDTQYF	TGCGCCAGCAGCCAATCGACTAGCGGGGGAGCCTCTAGCACAGATACGCAGTATTTT
TRBV12-5	TRBJ1-4	15	NA	TRBD1	CASGLGQGKNEKLFF	TGTGCTAGTGGTTTGGGACAGGGGAAAAATGAAAAACTGTTTTTT
TRBV7-2	TRBJ1-6	17	NA	TRBD1	CASSKGTGDSYNSPLHF	TGTGCCAGCAGCAAGGGGACAGGCGACTCCTATAATTCACCCCTCCACTTT
TRBV5-1	TRBJ2-5	15	NA	NA	CASSPAGQIQETQYF	TGCGCCAGCAGCCCCGCAGGACAGATACAAGAGACCCAGTACTTC
TRBV4-3	TRBJ2-6	18	NA	TRBD1	CASSPDRVSLTGANVLTF	TGCGCCAGCAGCCCGGACAGGGTATCCCTTACTGGGGCCAACGTCCTGACTTTC
TRBV29-1	TRBJ2-5	11	NA	NA	CSVEQVETQYF	TGCAGCGTTGAACAGGTTGAGACCCAGTACTTC
TRBV5-4	TRBJ2-1	19	NA	TRBD2	CASSPGSLAGRRSYNEQFF	TGTGCCAGCAGCCCCGGGAGTCTAGCGGGCCGCCGCTCCTACAATGAGCAGTTCTTC
TRBV19	TRBJ2-7	13	once	TRBD1	CASSISQGSEQYF	TGTGCCAGTAGTATATCACAGGGGAGCGAGCAGTACTTC
TRBV30	TRBJ1-3	15	NA	TRBD1	CASLPTGGSGNTIYF	TGTGCCAGTCTCCCAACAGGGGGCTCTGGAAACACCATATATTTT
TRBV27	TRBJ2-3	16	NA	TRBD2	CASSLTPGLDIDTQYF	TGTGCCAGCAGTTTGACCCCGGGACTAGACATAGATACGCAGTATTTT
TRBV30	TRBJ1-2	17	NA	TRBD1	CAWSGTNRGAWRDGYTF	TGTGCCTGGAGTGGAACAAACAGGGGCGCCTGGAGAGATGGCTACACCTTC
TRBV5-1	TRBJ2-6	16	NA	NA	CASSPDEGSGANVLTF	TGCGCCAGCAGCCCTGACGAGGGTTCTGGGGCCAACGTCCTGACTTTC
TRBV11-1	TRBJ2-1	18	NA	TRBD2	CASSEGGGLAGPGNEQFF	TGTGCCAGCAGCGAAGGGGGGGGACTAGCGGGTCCGGGGAATGAGCAGTTCTTC
TRBV27	TRBJ1-5	12	once	NA	CASSTQYQPQHF	TGTGCCAGCAGTACACAGTATCAGCCCCAGCATTTT
TRBV5-1	TRBJ1-1	14	NA	NA	CASSPGHLETEAFF	TGCGCCAGCAGCCCGGGACACCTTGAGACTGAAGCTTTCTTT
TRBV27	TRBJ1-5	13	NA	NA	CASSPGGWGPQHF	TGTGCCAGCAGCCCGGGGGGGTGGGGCCCCCAGCATTTT
TRBV14	TRBJ2-1	17	NA	TRBD2	CASSHRPTSGGGDEQFF	TGTGCCAGCAGCCACAGACCCACTAGCGGAGGGGGGGATGAGCAGTTCTTC
TRBV28	TRBJ2-7	14	NA	TRBD2	CASSSGGSPLEQYF	TGTGCCAGCTCCAGCGGGGGGTCCCCTCTCGAGCAGTACTTC
TRBV7-3	TRBJ2-7	18	NA	TRBD1	CASSSRGASGTGRNEQYF	TGTGCCAGCAGCTCCCGAGGAGCCTCCGGGACAGGGAGAAACGAGCAGTACTTC
TRBV7-8	TRBJ2-2	15	few	NA	CASSLQQVLTGELFF	TGTGCCAGCAGCCTACAACAGGTCCTCACCGGGGAGCTGTTTTTT
TRBV19	TRBJ1-5	16	NA	TRBD1	CASSIPPGTGVNSQHF	TGTGCCAGTAGTATACCCCCGGGGACAGGGGTGAATTCCCAGCATTTT
TRBV9	TRBJ1-1	15	NA	NA	CASSVMGGRGTEAFF	TGTGCCAGCAGCGTAATGGGGGGTCGTGGCACTGAAGCTTTCTTT
TRBV4-1	TRBJ2-7	16	NA	TRBD1	CASSQDAGTGPYEQYF	TGCGCCAGCAGCCAAGATGCAGGGACAGGGCCCTACGAGCAGTACTTC
TRBV9	TRBJ2-1	16	NA	TRBD2	CASSVEKAGGPNEQFF	TGTGCCAGCAGCGTAGAGAAAGCGGGAGGGCCCAATGAGCAGTTCTTC
TRBV27	TRBJ1-4	13	NA	TRBD1	CASSPNQGAKLFF	TGTGCCAGCAGCCCCAACCAGGGGGCTAAACTGTTTTTT
TRBV28	TRBJ2-7	14	NA	NA	CASSFGGSAYEQYF	TGTGCCAGCAGTTTTGGAGGGTCTGCCTACGAGCAGTACTTC
TRBV6-5	TRBJ1-1	11	NA	NA	CASSLTEFAFF	TGTGCCAGCAGTTTGACGGAGTTTGCTTTCTTT
TRBV13	TRBJ1-1	15	NA	TRBD1	CASSTWTGGSTEAFF	TGTGCCAGCAGCACCTGGACAGGGGGCAGCACTGAAGCTTTCTTT
TRBV29-1	TRBJ2-1	16	NA	NA	CSAPASPYRRGDEQFF	TGCAGCGCCCCAGCATCCCCCTACAGGCGCGGGGATGAGCAGTTCTTC
TRBV9	TRBJ1-4	12	NA	NA	CASSVAGEKLFF	TGTGCCAGCAGCGTAGCAGGTGAAAAACTGTTTTTT
TRBV6-1	TRBJ1-2	11	NA	NA	CASRSLGGYTF	TGTGCCAGCAGGTCACTAGGAGGCTACACCTTC